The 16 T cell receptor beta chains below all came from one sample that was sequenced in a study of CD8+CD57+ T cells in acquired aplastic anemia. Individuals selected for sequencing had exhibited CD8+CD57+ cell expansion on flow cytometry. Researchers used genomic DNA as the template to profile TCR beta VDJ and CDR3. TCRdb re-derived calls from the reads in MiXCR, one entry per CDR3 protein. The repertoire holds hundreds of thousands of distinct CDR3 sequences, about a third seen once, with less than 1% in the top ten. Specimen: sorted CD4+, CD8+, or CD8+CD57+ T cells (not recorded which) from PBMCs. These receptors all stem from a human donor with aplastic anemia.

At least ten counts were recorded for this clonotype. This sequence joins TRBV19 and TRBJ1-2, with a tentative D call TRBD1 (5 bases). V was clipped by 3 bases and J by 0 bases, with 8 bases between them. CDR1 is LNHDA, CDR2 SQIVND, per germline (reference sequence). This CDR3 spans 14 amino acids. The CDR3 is CASSMLGANYGYTF. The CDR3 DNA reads TGTGCCAGTAGTATGTTGGGGGCTAACTATGGCTACACCTTC.

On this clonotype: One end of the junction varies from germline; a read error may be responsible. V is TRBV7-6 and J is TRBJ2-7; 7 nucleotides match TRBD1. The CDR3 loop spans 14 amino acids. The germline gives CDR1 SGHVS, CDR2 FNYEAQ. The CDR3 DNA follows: TGTGCTAGCAGCCCTACAGGGGCAGGTAACGAGCAGTACTTC. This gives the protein CASSPTGAGNEQYF.

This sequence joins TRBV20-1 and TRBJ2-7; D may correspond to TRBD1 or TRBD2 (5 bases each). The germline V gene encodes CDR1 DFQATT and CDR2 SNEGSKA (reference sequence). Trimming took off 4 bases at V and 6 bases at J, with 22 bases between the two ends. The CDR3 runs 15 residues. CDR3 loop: CSATWGRGIRVEQYF. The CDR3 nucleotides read TGCAGTGCTACCTGGGGACGGGGAATCAGGGTCGAGCAGTACTTC.

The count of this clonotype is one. CDR3 residues: CASSERLLAGPTGELFF. The CDR3 nucleotides read TGTGCCAGCAGCGAAAGATTATTAGCGGGACCCACCGGGGAGCTGTTTTTT. This chain uses TRBV2 with TRBJ2-2, with TRBD2 matching over 8 bases. Germline V CDR1 and CDR2: SNHLY, FYNNEI. This CDR3 spans 17 amino acids. The V segment lost 6 bases and the J segment 4 bases; nucleotides outside the gene matches: 13.

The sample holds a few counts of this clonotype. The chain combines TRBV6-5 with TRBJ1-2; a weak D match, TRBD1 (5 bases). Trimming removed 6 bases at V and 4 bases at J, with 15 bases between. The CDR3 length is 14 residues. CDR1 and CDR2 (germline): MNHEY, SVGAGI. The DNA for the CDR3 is TGTGCCAGCAGCTATGGGACGGAATCCTATGGCTACACCTTC. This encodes CASSYGTESYGYTF.

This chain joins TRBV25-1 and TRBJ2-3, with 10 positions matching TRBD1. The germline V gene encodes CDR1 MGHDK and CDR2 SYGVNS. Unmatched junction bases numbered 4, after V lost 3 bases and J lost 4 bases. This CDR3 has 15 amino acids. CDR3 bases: TGTGCCAGCAGTGACGGGACAGGGGTGGCAGATACGCAGTATTTT. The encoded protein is CASSDGTGVADTQYF.

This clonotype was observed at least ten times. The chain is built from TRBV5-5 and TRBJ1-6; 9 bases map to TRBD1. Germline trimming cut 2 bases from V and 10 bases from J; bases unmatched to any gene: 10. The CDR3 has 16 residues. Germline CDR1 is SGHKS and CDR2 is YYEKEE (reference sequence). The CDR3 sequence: CASSFPGTGQRSPLHF. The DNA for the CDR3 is TGTGCCAGCAGCTTTCCCGGGACAGGGCAGAGGTCACCCCTCCACTTT.

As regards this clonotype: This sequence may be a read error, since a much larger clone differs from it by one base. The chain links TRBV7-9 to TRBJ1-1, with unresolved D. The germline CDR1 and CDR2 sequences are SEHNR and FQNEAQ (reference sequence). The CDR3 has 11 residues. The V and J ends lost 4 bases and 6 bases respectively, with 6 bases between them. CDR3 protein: CASSSYAEAFF. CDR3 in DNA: TGTGCCAGCAGCTCTTACGCTGAAGCTTTCTTT.

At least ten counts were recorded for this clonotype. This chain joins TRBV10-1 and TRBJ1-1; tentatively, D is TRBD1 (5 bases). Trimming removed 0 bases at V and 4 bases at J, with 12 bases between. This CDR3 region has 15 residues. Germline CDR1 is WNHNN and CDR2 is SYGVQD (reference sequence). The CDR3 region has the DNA TGCGCCAGCAGTGAGTCGACGCAGGGCGGCACTGAAGCTTTCTTT. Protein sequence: CASSESTQGGTEAFF.

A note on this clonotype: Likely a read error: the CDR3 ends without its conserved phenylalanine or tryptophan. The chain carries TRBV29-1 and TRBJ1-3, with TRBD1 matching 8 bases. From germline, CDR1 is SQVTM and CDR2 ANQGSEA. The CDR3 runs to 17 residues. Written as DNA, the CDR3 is TGCGGCGTTGACCCGGACAGGGAAAGTTTGAGCGGAAACACCATATATCTT. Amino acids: CGVDPDRESLSGNTIYL.

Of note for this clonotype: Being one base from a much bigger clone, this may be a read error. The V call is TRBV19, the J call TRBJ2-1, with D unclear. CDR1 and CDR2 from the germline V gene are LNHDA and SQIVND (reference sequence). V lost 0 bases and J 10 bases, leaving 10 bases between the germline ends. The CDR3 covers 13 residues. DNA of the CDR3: TGTGCCAGTAGTATAGATCCAGCGAGCGAGCAGTTCTTC. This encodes CASSIDPASEQFF.

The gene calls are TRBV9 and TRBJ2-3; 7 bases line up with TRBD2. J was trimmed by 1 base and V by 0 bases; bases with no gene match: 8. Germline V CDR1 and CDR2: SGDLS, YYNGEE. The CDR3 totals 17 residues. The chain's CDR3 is CASSVDVGAGRTDTQYF. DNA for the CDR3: TGTGCCAGCAGCGTAGACGTTGGAGCGGGGCGCACAGATACGCAGTATTTT.

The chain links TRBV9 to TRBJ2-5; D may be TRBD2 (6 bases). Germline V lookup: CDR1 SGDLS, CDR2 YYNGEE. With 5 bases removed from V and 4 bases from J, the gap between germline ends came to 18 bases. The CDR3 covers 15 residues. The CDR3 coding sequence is TGTGCCAGCAGGAGGACTGGAGGGGATCGAGAGACCCAGTACTTC. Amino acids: CASRRTGGDRETQYF.

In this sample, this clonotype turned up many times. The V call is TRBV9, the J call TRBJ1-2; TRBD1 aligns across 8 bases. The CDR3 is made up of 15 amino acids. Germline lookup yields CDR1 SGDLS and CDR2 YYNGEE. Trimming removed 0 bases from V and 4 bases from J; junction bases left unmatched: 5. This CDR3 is CASSVVTGGGYGYTF. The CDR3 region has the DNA TGTGCCAGCAGCGTAGTCACAGGGGGAGGCTATGGCTACACCTTC. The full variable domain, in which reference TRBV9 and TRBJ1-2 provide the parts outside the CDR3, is DSGVTQTPKHLITATGQRVTLRCSPRSGDLSVYWYQQSLDQGLQFLIQYYNGEERAKGNILERFSAQQFPDLHSELNLSSLELGDSALYFCASSVVTGGGYGYTFGSGTRLTVV.

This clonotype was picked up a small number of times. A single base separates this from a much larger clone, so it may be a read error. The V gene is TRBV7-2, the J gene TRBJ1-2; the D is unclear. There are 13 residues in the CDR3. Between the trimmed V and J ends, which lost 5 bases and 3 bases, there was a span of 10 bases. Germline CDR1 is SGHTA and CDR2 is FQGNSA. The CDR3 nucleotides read TGTGCCAGCAGCCACCCGCTCCACTATGGCTACACCTTC. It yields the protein CASSHPLHYGYTF.

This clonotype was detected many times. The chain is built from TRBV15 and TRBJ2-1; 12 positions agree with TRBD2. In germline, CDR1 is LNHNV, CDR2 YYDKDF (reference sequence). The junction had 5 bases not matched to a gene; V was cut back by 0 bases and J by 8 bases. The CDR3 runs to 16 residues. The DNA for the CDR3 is TGTGCCACCAGCAGAGACCTAGCGGGAGGGCCCCATGAGCAGTTCTTC. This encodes CATSRDLAGGPHEQFF.